The entry below gives a single T cell receptor beta chain sequence along with its context. Its specificity is not known. The treatment here: around 19 received Ad26.COV2.S at low or high dose, single or two shots; 5 received placebo; per-sample allocation not given. Specimen acquisition occurred on day 63 following the initial vaccine or placebo injection. The ends were cut back, 2 bases at V and 10 bases at J, with 12 bases in the middle. CDR1 and CDR2 (germline): SGHRS, YFSETQ. The CDR3 sequence is 12 residues long. This sample was included in a study of Ad26.COV2.S vaccination and SARS-CoV-2 variants. Broader study findings: Breadth measured for non-spike TCRs was similar across vaccine and placebo recipients.

Assay used: immunoSEQ multiplex PCR; TCRdb lists only in-frame clones, some missing. The sample lists some 340,000 clones, around four fifths seen once, with about 2.1% in the top ten. This rearrangement joins TRBV5-1 to TRBJ1-1; D might be TRBD1 (6 bases). This receptor was taken from a person between 18 and 60 years old who received the Ad26.COV2.S COVID-19 vaccine or a placebo. The starting material was peripheral blood, obtained in a trial of Ad26.COV2.S vaccine versus placebo. The CDR3 DNA follows: TGCGCCAGCAGCTTAGTCGGGGGCGTAGCTTTCTTT. It translates to CASSLVGGVAFF.